A single sample is the source of the 26 T cell receptor beta chains below, sequenced in a study of cytomegalovirus exposure and HLA in healthy donors. TCRdb keeps only in-frame clones here, not all; method: immunoSEQ multiplex PCR. The repertoire consists of over 85,000 clones, with approximately 87% occurring once and the leading ten covering 1.4%. Input material: PBMCs. Every receptor here comes from a woman aged 25-40 years in good health and CMV-seropositive.

V usage is TRBV9 and J usage is TRBJ1-3; no definite D call. This CDR3 comprises 15 residues. Germline V gene lookup returns CDR1 SGDLS and CDR2 YYNGEE. V was clipped by 4 bases and J by 0 bases, with 11 bases between them. The CDR3 DNA reads TGTGCCAGCAGCCGCGAAGCCATCTCTGGAAACACCATATATTTT. Translation: CASSREAISGNTIYF.

The rearrangement uses TRBV19 and TRBJ1-1, with a possible D match to TRBD1 (6 bases). V was pared by 5 bases and J by 4 bases, with 14 bases between. This CDR3 has 14 residues. Germline-derived CDR1 and CDR2 are LNHDA and SQIVND (reference sequence). As DNA, the CDR3 is TGTGCCAGTAGTCTTCTTCCAGGGGCCACTGAAGCTTTCTTT. It specifies CASSLLPGATEAFF.

V is TRBV5-6 and J is TRBJ2-7; 8 bases are a match to TRBD1. This CDR3 spans 15 amino acids. V shed 3 bases and J 3 bases; nucleotides not matched to a gene: 8. The V gene's germline CDR1 is SGHDT and CDR2 YYEEEE. The CDR3 coding sequence is TGTGCCAGCAGCTCGCCCGGGACAGGTTACTACGAGCAGTACTTC. The encoded protein is CASSSPGTGYYEQYF.

V and J are TRBV30 and TRBJ2-2; the D gene is possibly TRBD2 (5 bases). Germline assignment: CDR1 GTSNPN and CDR2 SVGIG (reference sequence). Trimming cost V 3 bases and J 6 bases, with 11 bases left between them. The CDR3 is 13 amino acids. Here the CDR3 reads CAWRGLLSGELFF. CDR3 coding DNA: TGTGCCTGGAGAGGACTCCTCTCCGGGGAGCTGTTTTTT.

This chain links TRBV18 with TRBJ1-2, with D unresolved. This CDR3 region has 14 residues. Trimming removed 3 bases at V and 4 bases at J, with 12 bases between. Germline V gene data show CDR1 as KGHSH and CDR2 as LQKENI. This CDR3 is CASSPQVSRYGYTF. For the CDR3, the DNA is TGTGCCAGCTCACCGCAGGTTTCCCGCTATGGCTACACCTTC.

The rearrangement uses TRBV6-1 and TRBJ2-2; 7 bases are a match to TRBD1. V lost 2 bases, J lost 7 bases, and 7 bases stayed unmatched. The CDR3 loop spans 15 amino acids. The germline V gene encodes CDR1 MNHNS and CDR2 SASEGT. DNA for the CDR3: TGTGCCAGCAGTGAAAAAGGGGGCAATGTCGGGGAGCTGTTTTTT. This codes for CASSEKGGNVGELFF.

The rearrangement joins TRBV27 to TRBJ1-1, with TRBD1 identical over 9 bases. Germline V lookup: CDR1 MNHEY, CDR2 SMNVEV (reference sequence). V lost 5 bases and J lost 5; bases outside the gene matches: 9. The CDR3 extends over 15 amino acids. The CDR3 loop reads CASSLIQGADTEAFF. The DNA of the CDR3 is TGTGCCAGCAGTCTCATACAGGGGGCGGATACTGAAGCTTTCTTT.

V usage is TRBV29-1 and J usage is TRBJ2-1; possibly TRBD2 for D (5 bases). The V gene's germline CDR1 is SQVTM and CDR2 ANQGSEA. The CDR3 is 14 amino acids. Trimming cost V 6 bases and J 6 bases, with 18 bases left between them. The CDR3 protein is CSVVGGSGFNEQFF. DNA for the CDR3: TGCAGCGTGGTAGGTGGGAGCGGATTCAATGAGCAGTTCTTC.

This clone was found once. The chain recombines TRBV6-5 with TRBJ2-1; perhaps TRBD1 as D (5 bases). Germline CDR1 is MNHEY and CDR2 is SVGAGI. The CDR3 has 11 amino acids. V gave up 8 bases and J gave up 7 bases, with 9 bases separating them. The CDR3 coding sequence is TGTGCCAGCCGCAGGGTAAATGAGCAGTTCTTC. Translated, it gives CASRRVNEQFF.

The genes are TRBV21-1 and TRBJ2-2; the table's D call TRBD2 went unverified against the DNA. TRBV21-1 is noted as a pseudogene. This CDR3 spans 23 amino acids. The chain's CDR3 is CASSNSTRKTGLAGVGRTGELFF. The CDR3 DNA sequence: TGTGCCAGCAGCAACTCGACCAGGAAGACGGGACTAGCGGGAGTAGGGAGGACCGGGGAGCTGTTTTTT.

The rearrangement joins TRBV2 to TRBJ2-1, with D possibly being TRBD2 (6 bases). V was trimmed by 9 bases and J by 3 bases, leaving 9 bases between them. From germline, CDR1 is SNHLY and CDR2 FYNNEI. The CDR3 is made up of 12 amino acids. The CDR3 loop is CASTGDYNEQFF. The CDR3 nucleotides read TGTGCCAGTACGGGGGACTACAATGAGCAGTTCTTC.

The V and J genes are TRBV6-4 and TRBJ1-2; maybe TRBD1 (6 bases). This CDR3 region has 13 residues. Germline-derived CDR1 and CDR2 are MRHNA and SNTAGT. The V gene lost 4 bases and the J gene lost 7 bases, with 13 bases spanning the gap. The CDR3 DNA follows: TGTGCCAGCAGTGCGGGGGGCGGTAGTGGCTACACCTTC. It encodes CASSAGGGSGYTF.

The V and J genes are TRBV4-2 and TRBJ2-1, with a possible D match to TRBD2 (5 bases). The CDR3 consists of 14 residues. The germline V and J ends were trimmed by 0 bases and 6 bases, with 9 bases remaining between them. Germline V gene sequence: CDR1 LGHNA, CDR2 YNFKEQ. CDR3 nucleotides: TGTGCCAGCAGCCAAGAAGTACGGGGCAATGAGCAGTTCTTC. Protein product: CASSQEVRGNEQFF.

The chain employs TRBV29-1 and TRBJ2-1; TRBD1 matches 7 bases. The CDR3 is made up of 12 amino acids. The germline V gene has CDR1 SQVTM and CDR2 ANQGSEA. V dropped 4 bases and J dropped 4; count of bases not matched to a gene: 1. Written as DNA, the CDR3 is TGCAGCGTTGTACAGGGGTACAATGAGCAGTTCTTC. Amino acid sequence: CSVVQGYNEQFF.

V gene TRBV4-3 combines with J gene TRBJ1-6; TRBD1 aligns across 9 bases. This CDR3 is 17 amino acids long. The V gene's germline CDR1 is LGHNA and CDR2 YSLEER. V shed 0 bases and J 8 bases; nucleotides not matched to a gene: 8. CDR3: CASSQETGGSLDSPLHF. The CDR3, as DNA: TGCGCCAGCAGCCAAGAGACAGGGGGTAGTTTGGATTCACCCCTCCACTTT.

The gene calls are TRBV6-1 and TRBJ2-5; TRBD1 matches 8 bases. Germline V CDR1 and CDR2: MNHNS, SASEGT. The trim removed 2 bases at V and 5 bases at J, leaving 7 bases unmatched. The CDR3 consists of 15 residues. CDR3 bases: TGTGCCAGCAGTGAATTGGACAGGGTAGGGGAGACCCAGTACTTC. Amino acids: CASSELDRVGETQYF.

The chain employs TRBV6-4 and TRBJ2-3, with 7 bases that match TRBD1. The CDR3 has 15 residues. V shed 7 bases and J 2 bases; nucleotides not matched to a gene: 9. Germline assignment: CDR1 MRHNA and CDR2 SNTAGT. The CDR3 coding sequence is TGTGCCAGCACCCCCGGGACAGATTACACAGATACGCAGTATTTT. It encodes CASTPGTDYTDTQYF.

The J gene is TRBJ2-3, the V gene TRBV9, with 7 bases identical to TRBD2. V gave up 2 bases and J gave up 3 bases; unmatched junction bases: 9. The CDR3 totals 16 residues. Germline V gives CDR1 SGDLS, CDR2 YYNGEE. CDR3 protein: CASSVRASGETDTQYF. In DNA form, the CDR3 reads TGTGCCAGCAGCGTCAGAGCTAGCGGTGAGACAGATACGCAGTATTTT.

The chain joins TRBV9 to TRBJ2-7; unclear D gene. The CDR3 length is 14 residues. Germline V gene data show CDR1 as SGDLS and CDR2 as YYNGEE. V was pared by 0 bases and J by 5 bases, with 12 bases between. CDR3 nucleotide sequence: TGTGCCAGCAGCGTAGGAAGGAGAAGCCACGAGCAGTACTTC. Its protein is CASSVGRRSHEQYF.

Here the CDR3 DNA reads TGCGCCAGCAGCCCTCTCGGAGGCAGCACAGATACGCAGTATTTT. Its translation: CASSPLGGSTDTQYF. The chain is built from TRBV4-1 and TRBJ2-3; D may be TRBD2 (5 bases). V lost 4 bases and J 0 bases, leaving 11 bases between the germline ends. The CDR3 extends over 15 amino acids. Germline V CDR1 and CDR2: MGHRA, YSYEKL.

The chain combines TRBV6-6 with TRBJ2-7; D gene ambiguous. Looked up from germline, CDR1 is MNHNY and CDR2 is SVGAGI (reference sequence). Trimming took off 6 bases at V and 4 bases at J, with 7 bases between the two ends. There are 11 residues in the CDR3. CDR3 bases: TGTGCCAGCAGCACAAAGTACGAGCAGTACTTC. Translating gives CASSTKYEQYF.

The V gene is TRBV5-4, the J gene TRBJ2-3, with a weak D call TRBD2 (5 bases). Trimming left V 5 bases short and J 0 bases short, with 10 bases between. CDR1 and CDR2 from the germline V gene are SGHNT and YYREEE (reference sequence). The CDR3 length is 14 residues. The CDR3 loop is CASREAVSTDTQYF. For the CDR3, the DNA is TGTGCCAGCAGGGAGGCGGTGAGCACAGATACGCAGTATTTT.

This chain links TRBV6-6 with TRBJ2-1; 10 nucleotides match TRBD2. CDR1 MNHNY and CDR2 SVGAGI come from the germline V gene (reference sequence). Losses at the gene ends were 6 bases for V and 6 bases for J; bases not matched to a gene: 8. This CDR3 contains 15 residues. The CDR3 region is CASRYGLADANEQFF. The CDR3 nucleotides read TGTGCCAGCAGGTACGGACTAGCGGATGCCAATGAGCAGTTCTTC.

V usage is TRBV18 and J usage is TRBJ1-1; 10 positions agree with TRBD1. This CDR3 comprises 17 residues. Per the germline V gene, CDR1 is KGHSH and CDR2 is LQKENI. Trimming cost V 3 bases and J 3 bases; bases outside gene matches: 10. The CDR3 spells CASSPVPGQGRDTEAFF. In DNA, the CDR3 is TGTGCCAGCTCACCCGTCCCGGGACAGGGGAGGGACACTGAAGCTTTCTTT. Based on the CDR3 plus reference TRBV18 and TRBJ1-1, the full variable domain is NAGVMQNPRHLVRRRGQEARLRCSPMKGHSHVYWYRQLPEEGLKFMVYLQKENIIDESGMPKERFSAEFPKEGPSILRIQQVVRGDSAAYFCASSPVPGQGRDTEAFFGQGTRLTVV.

The V call is TRBV18, the J call TRBJ2-1, with D possibly TRBD2 on 6 matching bases. This CDR3 is 16 amino acids long. Germline-derived CDR1 and CDR2 are KGHSH and LQKENI. Trimming took 1 base from V and 0 from J, leaving 10 bases between them. The CDR3 DNA reads as TGTGCCAGCTCACCACTAAGCGGGCTCTCCTACAATGAGCAGTTCTTC. Its translation is CASSPLSGLSYNEQFF.

In its sample, this clone was seen a few times. The rearrangement joins TRBV4-2 to TRBJ2-1; TRBD2 aligns across 7 bases. CDR1 LGHNA and CDR2 YNFKEQ come from the germline V gene. The CDR3 is made up of 18 amino acids. Germline trimming cut 0 bases from V and 4 bases from J; bases unmatched to any gene: 12. CDR3 sequence: CASSQEWGGGRGYNEQFF. DNA for the CDR3: TGTGCCAGCAGCCAAGAATGGGGGGGAGGGAGAGGGTACAATGAGCAGTTCTTC.